This is a list of T cell receptor beta chains from one sample in a study of blood T cell repertoires in COVID-19. Only in-frame clones appear in the TCRdb table, and some are missing; sequencing was by immunoSEQ multiplex PCR. Of around 300,000 clones detected, approximately 85% appear once; the ten largest clones hold around 7.8%. Sequencing input: peripheral blood. The receptor source for this set is a human donor in a cohort sampled during active COVID-19. Both conserved end residues are part of each CDR3. The order of the fields is D gene, J gene, V gene, clone size, CDR3 DNA, CDR3 protein. D genes are given only for firm matches. Clone size is given for some rows only: seen once, a few or many times, or a class if the clone is expanded.

TRBD2 TRBJ2-1 TRBV3-1/TRBV3-2 many TGTGCCAGCAGAACCGGGACTAAATTCACTTATGAGCAGTTCTTC CASRTGTKFTYEQFF
TRBD1 TRBJ2-1 TRBV6-2/TRBV6-3 NA TGTGCCAGCAGCGAGACAGGGGGGCTGGGTAATGAGCAGTTCTTC CASSETGGLGNEQFF
NA TRBJ1-5 TRBV3-1/TRBV3-2 NA TGTGCCAGCAGCCAAGATCTTAATCAGCCCCAGCATTTT CASSQDLNQPQHF
TRBD1 TRBJ2-5 TRBV4-2 once TGTGCCAGCAGCCCGAGAGGACAGGGTGCGCAAGAGACCCAGTACTTC CASSPRGQGAQETQYF
TRBD2 TRBJ2-7 TRBV13 NA TGTGCCAGCAGCTTAAGCGGGGCGAGCTCCTACGAGCAGTACTTC CASSLSGASSYEQYF
NA TRBJ1-4 TRBV5-1 NA TGCGCCAGCAGCTTGTTGGGGCGTACTAATGAAAAACTGTTTTTT CASSLLGRTNEKLFF
NA TRBJ1-1 TRBV18 NA TGTGCCAGCTCATCGATACAGGGAAATCGGACTGAAGCTTTCTTT CASSSIQGNRTEAFF
NA TRBJ1-1 TRBV28 NA TGTGCCAGCAGTTTAGAGAGGGTAGCGGCTTTCTTT CASSLERVAAFF
NA TRBJ1-2 TRBV5-4 NA TGTGCCAGCAGCACAAAGGATGGGTGGGCCTATGGCTACACCTTC CASSTKDGWAYGYTF
TRBD1 TRBJ2-5 TRBV2 NA TGTGCCAGCACCCCCGGGACAGGGGTCCAAGAGACCCAGTACTTC CASTPGTGVQETQYF
NA TRBJ1-3 TRBV6-5 NA TGTGCCAGCAGTTATAGCGCCTCTGGAAACACCATATATTTT CASSYSASGNTIYF
NA TRBJ1-6 TRBV5-1 NA TGCGCCAGCAGCTTCGGACAGCCCAATTCACCCCTCCACTTT CASSFGQPNSPLHF
NA TRBJ2-2 TRBV6-1 NA TGTGCCAGCAGTGAAGGGGGCGATAGCGGGGAGCTGTTTTTT CASSEGGDSGELFF
NA TRBJ2-3 TRBV2 NA TGTGCCAGCAGGACGGGGGGCAGTACAGATACGCAGTATTTT CASRTGGSTDTQYF
NA TRBJ1-2 TRBV6-5 NA TGTGCCAGCAGTTACGATTCGCGGTCATATGGCTACACCTTC CASSYDSRSYGYTF
NA TRBJ2-1 TRBV12-3/TRBV12-4 NA TGTGCCAGCAGTAACAAAGTGACAACTGAGCAGTTCTTC CASSNKVTTEQFF
NA TRBJ1-6 TRBV9 few TGTGCCAGCAGCGTCCAAGCCAACCGGTATTCACCCCTCCACTTT CASSVQANRYSPLHF
NA TRBJ1-6 TRBV12-3/TRBV12-4 NA TGTGCCAGCAGCCCTTTCAGGAATTCACCCCTCCACTTT CASSPFRNSPLHF
TRBD1 TRBJ2-7 TRBV5-1 NA TGCGCCAGCAGCTTGGTAGGGGGCGGTTACGAGCAGTACTTC CASSLVGGGYEQYF
NA TRBJ2-7 TRBV30 NA TGTGCCTGGAGCCATCTCTCTAACGAGCAGTACTTC CAWSHLSNEQYF